This TCR beta chain was sequenced during a study of OX40 agonist ivuxolimab in advanced cancers. Study information: Earlier treatment with anti-PD-1, anti-PD-L1 or anti-CTLA-4 was permitted, and about 40% had received some.

Trimming removed 7 bases at V and 5 bases at J, with 14 bases between. The CDR3 runs to 14 residues. Per germline, CDR1 MDHEN and CDR2 SYDVKM. Produced via immunoSEQ multiplex PCR; TCRdb's table is partial and in-frame only. There are 77,000 or so clones in the sample; around nine tenths occur only once, and approximately 0.72% lies in the top ten. This TCR was recovered from an adult with an advanced solid tumor such as melanoma, head and neck, liver or kidney cancer. The chain has TRBV28 and TRBJ2-2; no firm D call. The sample in question was CD4+ or CD8+ T cells sorted from blood, obtained in a trial of the OX40 agonist ivuxolimab. This chain's CDR3 is CASKGPPTTGELFF. DNA for the CDR3: TGTGCCAGCAAAGGGCCGCCAACGACCGGGGAGCTGTTTTTT. Based on the CDR3 plus reference TRBV28 and TRBJ2-2, the full variable domain is DVKVTQSSRYLVKRTGEKVFLECVQDMDHENMFWYRQDPGLGLRLIYFSYDVKMKEKGDIPEGYSVSREKKERFSLILESASTNQTSMYLCASKGPPTTGELFFGEGSRLTVL.